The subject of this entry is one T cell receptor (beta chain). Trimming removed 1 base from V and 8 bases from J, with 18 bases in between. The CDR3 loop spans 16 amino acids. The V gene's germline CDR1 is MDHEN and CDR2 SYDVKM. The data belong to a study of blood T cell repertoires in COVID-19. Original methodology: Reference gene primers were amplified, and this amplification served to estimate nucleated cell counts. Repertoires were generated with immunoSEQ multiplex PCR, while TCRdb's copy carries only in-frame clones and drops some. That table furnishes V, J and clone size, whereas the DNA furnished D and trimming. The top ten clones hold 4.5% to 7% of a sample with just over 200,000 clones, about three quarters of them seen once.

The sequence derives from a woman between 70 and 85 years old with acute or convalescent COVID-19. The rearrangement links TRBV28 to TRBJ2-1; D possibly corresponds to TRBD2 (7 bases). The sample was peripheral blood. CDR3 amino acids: CASSLSGGGSIYEQFF. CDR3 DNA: TGTGCCAGCAGTTTATCCGGGGGCGGGAGTATCTATGAGCAGTTCTTC.